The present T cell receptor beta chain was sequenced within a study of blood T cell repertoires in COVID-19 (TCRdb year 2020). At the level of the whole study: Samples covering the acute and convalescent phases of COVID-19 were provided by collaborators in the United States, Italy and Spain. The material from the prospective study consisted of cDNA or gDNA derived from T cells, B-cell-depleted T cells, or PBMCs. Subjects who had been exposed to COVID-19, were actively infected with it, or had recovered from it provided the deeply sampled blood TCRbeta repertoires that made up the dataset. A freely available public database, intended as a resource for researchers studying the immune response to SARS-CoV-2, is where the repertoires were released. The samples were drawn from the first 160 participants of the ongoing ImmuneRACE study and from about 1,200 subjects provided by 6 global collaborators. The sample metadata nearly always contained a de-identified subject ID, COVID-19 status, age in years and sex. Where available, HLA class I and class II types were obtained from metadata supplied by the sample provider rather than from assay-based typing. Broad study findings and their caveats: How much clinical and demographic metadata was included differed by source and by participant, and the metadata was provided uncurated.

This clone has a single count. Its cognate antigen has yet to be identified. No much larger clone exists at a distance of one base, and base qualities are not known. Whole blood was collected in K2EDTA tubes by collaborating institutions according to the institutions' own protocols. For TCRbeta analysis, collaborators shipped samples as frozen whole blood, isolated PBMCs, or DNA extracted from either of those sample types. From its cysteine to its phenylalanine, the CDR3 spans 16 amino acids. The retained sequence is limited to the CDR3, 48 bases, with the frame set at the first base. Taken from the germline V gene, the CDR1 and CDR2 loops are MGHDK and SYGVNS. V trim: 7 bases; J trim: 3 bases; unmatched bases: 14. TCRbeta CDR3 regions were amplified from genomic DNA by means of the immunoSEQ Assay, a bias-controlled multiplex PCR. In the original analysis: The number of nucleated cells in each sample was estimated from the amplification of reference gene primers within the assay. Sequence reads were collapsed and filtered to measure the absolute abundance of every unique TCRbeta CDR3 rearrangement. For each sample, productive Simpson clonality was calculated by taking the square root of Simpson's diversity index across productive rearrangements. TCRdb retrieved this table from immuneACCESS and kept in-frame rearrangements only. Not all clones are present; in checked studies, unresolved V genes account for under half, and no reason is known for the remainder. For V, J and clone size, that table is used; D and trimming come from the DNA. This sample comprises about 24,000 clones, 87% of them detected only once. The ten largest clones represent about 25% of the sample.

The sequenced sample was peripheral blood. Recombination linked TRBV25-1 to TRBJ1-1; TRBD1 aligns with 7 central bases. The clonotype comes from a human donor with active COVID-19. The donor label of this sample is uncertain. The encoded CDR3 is CASIPAAGGRHTEAFF. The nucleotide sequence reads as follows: TGTGCCAGCATACCGGCGGCAGGGGGAAGGCACACTGAAGCTTTCTTT.